This TCR beta chain was retrieved from a study of graft-versus-host responses after intestinal transplantation. As for the study in general: The whole recipient group had anti-thymocyte globulin induction followed by tacrolimus and steroids for three to four years. General study findings and limits: Early post-transplant HvG declines showed an association with peak circulating GvH clone levels.

Notes on this clone: No antigen is known for it.

The protocol was immunoSEQ multiplex PCR, while the TCRdb copy is restricted to in-frame clones and leaves out a portion. The data show around 50,000 clones, around 90% seen once. The CDR3 length is 13 residues. V was pared by 7 bases and J by 0 bases, with 10 bases between. In germline, CDR1 is SQVTM, CDR2 ANQGSEA. This receptor was identified in a human donor who was the organ donor for an intestinal transplant. The source was unstimulated CD4+ T cells sorted from spleen or lymph node cells, collected before transplant. The chain has TRBV29-1 and TRBJ1-3, with D possibly TRBD1 on 5 matching bases. This CDR3 is CSAGHLSGNTIYF. The CDR3 nucleotides are TGCAGCGCAGGACACCTCTCTGGAAACACCATATATTTT.